This passage covers 27 T cell receptor beta chains from one sample sequenced in a study of T cell repertoires in cytomegalovirus infection. TCRdb passed the reads through MiXCR, listing each CDR3 protein once. The sample holds around 770,000 distinct CDR3 sequences, almost 30% seen once. No cognate antigen is known for these TCRs. The sequencing used cultured CD8+ T cells from PBMCs, collected from culture after CMV antigen stimulation. The source is a human donor in good health (CMV status not recorded). Some clones in this sample may be carry-over from other donors' samples.

V and J are TRBV6-2 or TRBV6-3 and TRBJ2-2; D call uncertain. The V end lost 0 bases, the J end lost 2 bases, and 10 bases lay between the germline ends. Germline loops: CDR1 MNHEY, CDR2 SVGEGT. The CDR3 sequence is 16 residues long. The CDR3 region is CASSYSSGVNTGELFF. In nucleotides, the CDR3 is TGTGCCAGCAGTTACTCATCCGGTGTTAACACCGGGGAGCTGTTTTTT.

V is TRBV5-8 and J is TRBJ1-2; 8 positions agree with TRBD1. Losses at the gene ends were 2 bases for V and 6 bases for J; bases not matched to a gene: 3. This CDR3 region has 13 residues. Germline V CDR1 and CDR2: SGHTS, YDEGEE. For the CDR3, the DNA is TGTGCCAGCAGCTTTCAGGGGGCGGATGGCTACACCTTC. Its protein is CASSFQGADGYTF.

This clonotype came up a few times. The gene calls are TRBV7-8 and TRBJ1-5, with D hard to call. Trimming shortened V by 7 bases and J by 7 bases, and 8 bases separated the two germline ends. This CDR3 is built from 11 residues. CDR1 SGHVS and CDR2 FQNEAQ come from the germline V gene. CDR3 coding DNA: TGTGCCAGCACCCAAATCCAGCCCCAGCATTTT. Protein sequence: CASTQIQPQHF.

The chain employs TRBV11-2 and TRBJ2-1; D uncertain. The germline CDR1 and CDR2 sequences are SGHAT and FQNNGV. The CDR3 consists of 15 residues. Trimming removed 1 base at V and 4 bases at J, with 11 bases between. The CDR3 loop reads CASSLGIAPYNEQFF. In DNA form, the CDR3 reads TGTGCCAGCAGCTTAGGTATCGCGCCATACAATGAGCAGTTCTTC.

There are a few counts of this clonotype. The CDR3 protein is CASSLGLRLAGGQETQYF. CDR3 DNA: TGTGCCAGCAGCTTAGGCCTTCGACTAGCGGGGGGGCAAGAGACCCAGTACTTC. J is TRBJ2-5 and V is TRBV7-2, with 14 bases identical to TRBD2. The CDR3 is made up of 18 amino acids. CDR1 and CDR2 (germline): SGHTA, FQGNSA. V shed 1 base and J 2 bases; nucleotides not matched to a gene: 6.

This clonotype was seen many times. This chain uses TRBV12-3 or TRBV12-4 with TRBJ1-5; 7 bases line up with TRBD1. Losses at the gene ends were 5 bases for V and 1 base for J; bases not matched to a gene: 14. CDR3 size: 18 residues. The CDR3 sequence is CASSLTLRGGGSNQPQHF. The CDR3 DNA sequence: TGTGCCAGCAGTCTCACCCTCAGGGGGGGAGGAAGCAATCAGCCCCAGCATTTT.

This clonotype was seen ten or more times. The gene calls are TRBV12-3 or TRBV12-4 and TRBJ2-5; 8 nucleotides match TRBD1. The length of the CDR3 is 14 residues. V lost 1 base, J lost 2 bases, and 0 bases stayed unmatched. The CDR3 region has the DNA TGTGCCAGCAGTTTAGGGACAGGGCAAGAGACCCAGTACTTC. Its translation is CASSLGTGQETQYF.

In its sample, this clonotype was seen a few times. V usage is TRBV6-1 and J usage is TRBJ2-7; tentative D call: TRBD1 (5 bases). Germline CDR1 MNHNS, CDR2 SASEGT. V dropped 1 base and J dropped 5 bases, with 9 bases sitting between them. The CDR3 totals 13 residues. CDR3 DNA sequence: TGTGCCAGCAGTGAAGTAGGGGTCCACGAGCAGTACTTC. Residues: CASSEVGVHEQYF.

The chain employs TRBV24-1 and TRBJ2-1, with TRBD1 identical over 7 bases. The germline CDR1 and CDR2 sequences are KGHDR and SFDVKD. V lost 3 bases, J lost 6 bases, and 10 bases stayed unmatched. CDR3 length equals 16 residues. The CDR3 DNA is TGTGCCACCAGTGATCCCGGGACAGATTCAGGCAATGAGCAGTTCTTC. It encodes CATSDPGTDSGNEQFF.

This chain links TRBV6-8 with TRBJ2-3, with TRBD2 identical over 8 bases. Germline V gives CDR1 MNHGY, CDR2 SAAAGT. V lost 0 bases and J lost 6; bases outside the gene matches: 8. CDR3 size: 16 residues. The DNA for the CDR3 is TGTGCCAGCAGTTACTCGCGGGGGGACCCCTTGGATACGCAGTATTTT. It yields the protein CASSYSRGDPLDTQYF.

This clonotype was seen more than once but under ten times. The V call is TRBV20-1, the J call TRBJ2-2; a weak D match, TRBD1 (5 bases). Germline values: CDR1 DFQATT, CDR2 SNEGSKA (reference sequence). Trimming took 1 base from V and 0 from J, leaving 12 bases between them. This CDR3 has 16 amino acids. The CDR3 spells CSARAQGLPNTGELFF. The CDR3 DNA reads TGCAGTGCTAGAGCTCAGGGTTTACCGAACACCGGGGAGCTGTTTTTT.

Concerning this clonotype itself: A much larger clonotype is one base distant, so this may be a read error. The chain recombines TRBV6-1 with TRBJ1-4; D gene uncertain. From germline, CDR1 is MNHNS and CDR2 SASEGT. CDR3 length equals 13 residues. The CDR3 protein is CASSEANREILFF. For the CDR3, the DNA is TGTGCCAGCAGTGAAGCGAACCGAGAAATACTGTTTTTT.

Only a few counts were recorded for this clonotype. The chain joins TRBV7-9 to TRBJ2-7, with 12 bases lining up with TRBD1. Germline CDR1 SEHNR, CDR2 FQNEAQ (reference sequence). The V gene end was trimmed by 5 bases and the J gene end by 5 bases; junction bases not matched to a gene: 4. The CDR3 sequence is 14 residues long. The CDR3 nucleotides read TGTGCCAGCAGCCAGGGACAGGGGGCGGACGAGCAGTACGTC. It translates to CASSQGQGADEQYV.

In this sample, this clonotype turned up many times. The gene calls are TRBV7-2 and TRBJ2-5; D may be TRBD2 (5 bases). Per the germline V gene, CDR1 is SGHTA and CDR2 is FQGNSA. Trimming shortened V by 1 base and J by 1 base, and 7 bases separated the two germline ends. This CDR3 spans 14 amino acids. The CDR3 coding sequence is TGTGCCAGCAGCTTAGGACTACTCCAAGAGACCCAGTACTTC. Protein sequence: CASSLGLLQETQYF.

This clonotype was counted only a few times. This sequence joins TRBV20-1 and TRBJ1-1; maybe TRBD1 (6 bases). The CDR3 has 12 residues. Germline V gene sequence: CDR1 DFQATT, CDR2 SNEGSKA (reference sequence). Trimming left V 3 bases short and J 5 bases short, with 10 bases between. The DNA of the CDR3 is TGCAGTGCTAGCTTGAGGGGGACTGAAGCTTTCTTT. Encoded protein: CSASLRGTEAFF.

Here the CDR3 reads CASSHSLGQDNEKLFF. The DNA for the CDR3 is TGTGCCAGCAGCCACTCACTCGGACAGGATAATGAAAAACTGTTTTTT. The chain is built from TRBV13 and TRBJ1-4; 7 bases fit TRBD1. Germline V gene sequence: CDR1 PRHDT, CDR2 FYEKMQ (reference sequence). J gave up 4 bases and V 5 bases, and 10 bases lay outside the gene matches. This CDR3 has 16 residues.

The chain combines TRBV10-3 with TRBJ1-3, with TRBD1 identical over 9 bases. V lost 7 bases to trimming and J lost 7 bases; unmatched junction nucleotides: 2. Germline-derived CDR1 and CDR2 are ENHRY and SYGVKD. CDR3 size: 12 residues. This CDR3 is CAITGQGNTIYF. The CDR3 bases are TGTGCCATCACCGGACAGGGGAACACCATATATTTT.

In its sample, this clonotype was seen many times. The chain combines TRBV7-8 with TRBJ1-1, with 8 positions matching TRBD1. Germline lookup yields CDR1 SGHVS and CDR2 FQNEAQ. V was clipped by 4 bases and J by 5 bases; unmatched bases: 9. CDR3 length: 15 residues. The DNA of the CDR3 is TGTGCCAGCAGCTCGGTCGCAGGGGGCTGGACTGAAGCTTTCTTT. Protein sequence: CASSSVAGGWTEAFF.

This clonotype has just one count. The chain carries TRBV11-1 and TRBJ2-5, with D tentatively TRBD1 or TRBD2 (6 bases each). The CDR3 spans 17 residues. Trimming removed 0 bases from V and 3 bases from J, with 17 bases in between. Per the germline V gene, CDR1 is SGHAT and CDR2 is FQDESV (reference sequence). CDR3 sequence: CASSLAWGAQGEETQYF. The CDR3 DNA sequence: TGTGCCAGCAGCTTAGCATGGGGGGCGCAAGGAGAAGAGACCCAGTACTTC.

J is TRBJ2-7 and V is TRBV28, with a weak D call TRBD2 (6 bases). CDR3 length: 13 amino acids. Germline V gene lookup returns CDR1 MDHEN and CDR2 SYDVKM. Trimming removed 5 bases at V and 4 bases at J, with 12 bases between. In DNA, the CDR3 is TGTGCCAGCAGTACGCTTAGCGGTTACGAGCAGTACGTC. Encoded protein: CASSTLSGYEQYV.

In this sample, this clonotype turned up a few times. V and J are TRBV12-3 or TRBV12-4 and TRBJ2-5; the D is unclear. Trimming removed 1 base at V and 1 base at J, with 7 bases between. This CDR3 comprises 14 residues. CDR3 DNA: TGTGCCAGCAGTTTAGACAGCATCCAAGAGACCCAGTACTTC. Translated: CASSLDSIQETQYF.

This clonotype has only a few counts. The chain has TRBV14 and TRBJ2-3; possible D gene TRBD2, 6 bases. In germline, CDR1 is SGHDN, CDR2 FVKESK. Trimming pared 0 bases from V and 2 bases from J, leaving 9 bases between. This CDR3 is built from 15 residues. The CDR3 DNA sequence: TGTGCCAGCAGCCAAGATTGGGGGGTCACAGATACGCAGTATTTT. As protein: CASSQDWGVTDTQYF.

This clonotype was seen many times. This chain links TRBV6-5 with TRBJ2-2, with unresolved D. V was shortened by 2 bases and J by 0 bases, with 7 bases between the two germline ends. The CDR3 is made up of 15 amino acids. In germline, CDR1 is MNHEY, CDR2 SVGAGI. The CDR3 is CASSYETSNTGELFF. In nucleotides, the CDR3 is TGTGCCAGCAGTTACGAGACATCGAACACCGGGGAGCTGTTTTTT.

This chain connects TRBV12-3 or TRBV12-4 to TRBJ1-2, with 11 bases that match TRBD1. This CDR3 contains 16 residues. Trimming removed 6 bases from V and 7 bases from J; junction bases left unmatched: 13. DNA for the CDR3: TGTGCCAGCAGACCCCCTGGGACAGGGGGTAGTACTGGCTACACCTTC. It encodes CASRPPGTGGSTGYTF.

This chain links TRBV9 with TRBJ2-5; TRBD1 matches at 10 bases. Germline values: CDR1 SGDLS, CDR2 YYNGEE. Trimming at V came to 0 bases and at J to 5 bases, leaving 4 bases not matched to a gene. This CDR3 region has 15 residues. This CDR3 reads CASSVGDRGGETQYF. In DNA, the CDR3 is TGTGCCAGCAGCGTAGGGGACAGGGGAGGGGAGACCCAGTACTTC.

This clonotype occurred a few times. CDR3 amino acids: CASSWGDQKLFF. CDR3 sequence (DNA): TGTGCCAGCAGCTGGGGCGATCAAAAACTGTTTTTT. The chain uses TRBV7-2 and TRBJ1-4, with TRBD1 as a possible D gene (5 bases). Trimming left V 4 bases short and J 9 bases short, with 9 bases between. This CDR3 spans 12 amino acids. CDR1 and CDR2 from the germline V gene are SGHTA and FQGNSA.

This rearrangement joins TRBV6-1 to TRBJ1-5; tentative D call: TRBD1 (6 bases). V lost 1 base and J 4 bases, leaving 14 bases between the germline ends. The germline CDR1 and CDR2 sequences are MNHNS and SASEGT. This CDR3 has 16 residues. CDR3 sequence reads: CASSEGGQGLNQPQHF. The DNA of the CDR3 is TGTGCCAGCAGTGAAGGGGGGCAGGGCCTAAATCAGCCCCAGCATTTT.